These 21 T cell receptor beta chains came from one sample sequenced in a study of T cells after yellow fever vaccination. TCRdb reprocessed the 5' RACE reads via MiXCR and lists one record per CDR3 protein. The table has about 340,000 distinct CDR3 sequences, around an eighth seen once. Specimen: CD4+ T cells sorted from PBMCs, collected 15 days after the yellow fever booster vaccination. The receptors here all came from a man between 18 and 35 years old who received the YFV17D yellow fever vaccine.

This clonotype has a count of ten or more. This rearrangement joins TRBV9 to TRBJ2-1; D might be TRBD2 (5 bases). Trimming removed 0 bases at V and 0 bases at J, with 10 bases between. The V gene's germline CDR1 is SGDLS and CDR2 YYNGEE. The CDR3 is made up of 16 amino acids. This CDR3 is CASSVASLSSYNEQFF. CDR3 sequence (DNA): TGTGCCAGCAGCGTAGCTAGCCTGAGCTCCTACAATGAGCAGTTCTTC.

The genes are TRBV12-3 or TRBV12-4 and TRBJ2-5, with unresolved D. The CDR3 length is 13 residues. The V end was cut by 7 bases, the J end by 5 bases, with 14 bases between. The CDR3 DNA reads TGTGCCAGCAATAAGGGTCCGGTGGAGACCCAGTACTTC. It encodes CASNKGPVETQYF.

DNA for the CDR3: TGTGCCAGCTCGGAGGGGACGAGGGATCAGCCCCAGCATTTT. It yields the protein CASSEGTRDQPQHF. The chain uses TRBV18 and TRBJ1-5; D is perhaps TRBD1 (5 bases). This CDR3 has 14 amino acids. The V gene lost 6 bases and the J gene lost 5 bases, with 14 bases spanning the gap. CDR1 is KGHSH and CDR2 is LQKENI in the germline V gene.

The CDR3 protein is CASSYGQGALTEAFF. The CDR3 coding sequence is TGTGCCAGCAGCTATGGACAGGGGGCCCTCACTGAAGCTTTCTTT. The chain is built from TRBV7-9 and TRBJ1-1; 11 nucleotides align to TRBD1. Per germline, CDR1 SEHNR and CDR2 FQNEAQ (reference sequence). The ends lost 4 bases at V and 4 bases at J; junction bases unmatched: 5. The CDR3 runs 15 residues.

This clonotype was observed a handful of times. The V call is TRBV20-1, the J call TRBJ2-5, with TRBD2 matching 13 bases. The CDR3 runs 16 residues. From germline, CDR1 is DFQATT and CDR2 SNEGSKA (reference sequence). Losses at the gene ends were 6 bases for V and 5 bases for J; bases not matched to a gene: 12. CDR3 sequence: CSASSLAGGRWETQYF. The CDR3 DNA reads TGCAGTGCCAGCTCACTAGCGGGGGGGCGGTGGGAGACCCAGTACTTC.

This clonotype was seen a few times. The genes are TRBV20-1 and TRBJ1-2; a weak D match, TRBD1 (5 bases). Germline CDR1 reads DFQATT; CDR2 reads SNEGSKA (reference sequence). The CDR3 runs to 12 residues. Trimming removed 8 bases from V and 1 base from J, with 11 bases in between. CDR3 bases: TGCAGTCCACTCAGGGATAACTATGGCTACACCTTC. Its translation is CSPLRDNYGYTF.

In its sample, this clonotype was seen a few times. The V gene is TRBV14, the J gene TRBJ2-5; no clear D gene. There are 14 residues in the CDR3. Germline V gives CDR1 SGHDN, CDR2 FVKESK. Trimming pared 4 bases from V and 0 bases from J, leaving 9 bases between. The CDR3 spells CASSRALHQETQYF. Here the CDR3 DNA reads TGTGCCAGCAGCCGGGCCCTGCACCAAGAGACCCAGTACTTC.

The J gene is TRBJ1-6, the V gene TRBV7-9, with D unclear. CDR1 SEHNR and CDR2 FQNEAQ come from the germline V gene (reference sequence). V was trimmed by 4 bases and J by 8 bases, leaving 9 bases between them. This CDR3 region has 13 residues. In nucleotides, the CDR3 is TGTGCCAGCAGCTCAGCTGACTATTCACCCCTCCACTTT. It encodes CASSSADYSPLHF.

This clonotype was seen a handful of times. The chain joins TRBV7-8 to TRBJ2-7; the D call may be TRBD1 or TRBD2 (7 bases each). V dropped 6 bases and J dropped 3 bases, with 15 bases sitting between them. The CDR3 is 14 residues long. Germline CDR1 and CDR2: SGHVS and FQNEAQ. The CDR3 region has the DNA TGTGCCAGCAGACAAGGGGGCGGGAGCTACGAGCAGTACTTC. It codes for CASRQGGGSYEQYF.

This clonotype was detected a few times. The chain has TRBV4-2 and TRBJ2-7, with D unresolved. This CDR3 spans 16 amino acids. The V and J ends lost 0 bases and 0 bases respectively, with 12 bases between them. Per the germline V gene, CDR1 is LGHNA and CDR2 is YNFKEQ. The DNA of the CDR3 is TGTGCCAGCAGCCAAGACCGGGCCACCCCCTCCTACGAGCAGTACTTC. Translated, it gives CASSQDRATPSYEQYF.

The genes are TRBV3-1 and TRBJ1-1; unclear D gene. The V and J ends lost 1 base and 4 bases respectively, with 10 bases between them. CDR1 and CDR2 (germline): LGHDT, YNNKEL (reference sequence). This CDR3 is built from 14 residues. CDR3 sequence reads: CASSQGIGSTEAFF. The DNA for the CDR3 is TGTGCCAGCAGCCAAGGGATCGGGAGCACTGAAGCTTTCTTT.

This clonotype was observed a handful of times. The rearrangement links TRBV20-1 to TRBJ2-1; D is ambiguous. Germline V lookup: CDR1 DFQATT, CDR2 SNEGSKA (reference sequence). The V end lost 7 bases, the J end lost 7 bases, and 11 bases lay between the germline ends. The CDR3 is 11 amino acids. CDR3 sequence: CSVEEWNEQFF. CDR3 in DNA: TGCAGTGTTGAGGAGTGGAATGAGCAGTTCTTC.

This clonotype was seen repeatedly, ten times or more. This chain joins TRBV6-2 or TRBV6-3 and TRBJ2-6, with 8 bases matching TRBD2. Per the germline V gene, CDR1 is MNHEY and CDR2 is SVGEGT. The V segment lost 2 bases and the J segment 4 bases; nucleotides outside the gene matches: 16. The CDR3 extends over 20 amino acids. The CDR3, as DNA: TGTGCCAGCAGTTACAACGCGCGGGGGGCCCGCACGTCGGGGGCCAACGTCCTGACTTTC. Translated: CASSYNARGARTSGANVLTF.

The chain employs TRBV27 and TRBJ1-2; D not certain. With 1 base removed from V and 0 bases from J, the gap between germline ends came to 9 bases. CDR1 is MNHEY and CDR2 is SMNVEV in the germline V gene (reference sequence). This CDR3 is 15 amino acids long. CDR3 in DNA: TGTGCCAGCAGTTTATTCGCGTCAGCTAACTATGGCTACACCTTC. It yields the protein CASSLFASANYGYTF.

Only a few counts were recorded for this clonotype. This chain joins TRBV27 and TRBJ2-2; D is ambiguous. The CDR3 has 15 amino acids. V was pared by 6 bases and J by 1 base, with 12 bases between. Germline V gives CDR1 MNHEY, CDR2 SMNVEV (reference sequence). Here the CDR3 DNA reads TGTGCCAGCAGGGCTGTGGGCAGGAACACCGGGGAGCTGTTTTTT. Protein sequence: CASRAVGRNTGELFF.

The chain uses TRBV18 and TRBJ1-3; D is uncertain. The germline CDR1 and CDR2 sequences are KGHSH and LQKENI. Deletions cut 2 bases from V and 2 bases from J, with 10 bases between. This CDR3 contains 15 residues. The CDR3 sequence is CASSPARSAGNTIYF. The DNA of the CDR3 is TGTGCCAGCTCACCAGCCCGATCGGCTGGAAACACCATATATTTT.

This clonotype showed up many times. This chain links TRBV10-3 with TRBJ1-1, with 8 nucleotides matching TRBD1. CDR1 and CDR2 (germline): ENHRY, SYGVKD. Losses at the gene ends were 0 bases for V and 1 base for J; bases not matched to a gene: 1. The CDR3 contains 15 residues. The CDR3 nucleotides are TGTGCCATCAGTGAGTCTACAGGGGGGAACACTGAAGCTTTCTTT. It yields the protein CAISESTGGNTEAFF.

This clonotype appeared a few times. The chain carries TRBV20-1 and TRBJ2-6; TRBD1 matches at 9 bases. This CDR3 contains 17 residues. V lost 0 bases, J lost 3 bases, and 6 bases stayed unmatched. Per germline, CDR1 DFQATT and CDR2 SNEGSKA (reference sequence). CDR3 amino acids: CSARDPGQGGGANVLTF. CDR3 bases: TGCAGTGCTAGAGATCCGGGACAGGGTGGTGGGGCCAACGTCCTGACTTTC.

The chain recombines TRBV4-2 with TRBJ1-3; tentatively, D is TRBD1 (6 bases). Trimming cost V 4 bases and J 1 base, with 20 bases left between them. The germline CDR1 and CDR2 sequences are LGHNA and YNFKEQ. The length of the CDR3 is 18 residues. The CDR3 bases are TGTGCCAGCAGCCTCCCGGACAGCTACTACACGTCTGGAAACACCATATATTTT. It yields the protein CASSLPDSYYTSGNTIYF.

The genes are TRBV6-5 and TRBJ1-5; TRBD1 is a possible D gene (5 bases). Germline V gene lookup returns CDR1 MNHEY and CDR2 SVGAGI. The CDR3 runs 14 residues. The V gene lost 3 bases and the J gene lost 2 bases, with 8 bases spanning the gap. DNA for the CDR3: TGTGCCAGCAGTTATGAGGGGCGCAATCAGCCCCAGCATTTT. Translation: CASSYEGRNQPQHF.

In this sample, this clonotype turned up many times. The chain uses TRBV5-1 and TRBJ1-5; D remains ambiguous. The CDR3 sequence is 15 residues long. V was clipped by 0 bases and J by 4 bases, with 11 bases between them. Germline V lookup: CDR1 SGHRS, CDR2 YFSETQ. Here the CDR3 reads CASSLDGLGNQPQHF. CDR3 bases: TGCGCCAGCAGCTTGGATGGGTTGGGGAATCAGCCCCAGCATTTT.